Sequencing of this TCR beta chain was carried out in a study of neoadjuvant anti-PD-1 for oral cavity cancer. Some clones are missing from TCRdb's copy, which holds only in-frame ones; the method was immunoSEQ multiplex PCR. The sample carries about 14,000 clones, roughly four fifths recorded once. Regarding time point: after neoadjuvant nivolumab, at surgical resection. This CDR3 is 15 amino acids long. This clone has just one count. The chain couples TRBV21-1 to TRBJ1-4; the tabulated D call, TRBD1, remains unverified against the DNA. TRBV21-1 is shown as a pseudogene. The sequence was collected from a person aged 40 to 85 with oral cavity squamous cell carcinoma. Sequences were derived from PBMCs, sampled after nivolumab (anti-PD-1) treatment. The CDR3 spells CASSRWAATNEKLFF. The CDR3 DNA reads TGTGCCAGCTCGAGATGGGCAGCAACTAATGAAAAACTGTTTTTT.